A single sample gave rise to the 15 T cell receptor beta chains below, sequenced in a study of CD8+CD57+ T cells in acquired aplastic anemia. Profiling that covered TCR beta VDJ and CDR3 relied on genomic DNA as its template. TCRdb re-called the reads through MiXCR, storing one row per CDR3 protein. The profile shows some 220,000 distinct CDR3 sequences, 34% of them singletons. The sequenced material came from sorted CD4+, CD8+, or CD8+CD57+ T cells (not recorded which) from PBMCs. All receptors derive from a human donor in good health, serving as a control.

V and J are TRBV24-1 and TRBJ1-1; 9 positions agree with TRBD1. Germline V gene data show CDR1 as KGHDR and CDR2 as SFDVKD. The CDR3 runs 14 residues. Trimming removed 2 bases from V and 11 bases from J; junction bases left unmatched: 8. The DNA of the CDR3 is TGTGCCACCAGTGATTCCGGGACAGGGACGGTCGCTTTCTTT. Protein product: CATSDSGTGTVAFF.

This clonotype has a count of ten or more. The V gene is TRBV19, the J gene TRBJ1-6; perhaps TRBD1 as D (5 bases). Germline V CDR1 and CDR2: LNHDA, SQIVND (reference sequence). There are 14 residues in the CDR3. The germline V and J ends were trimmed by 2 bases and 8 bases, with 10 bases remaining between them. The CDR3 coding sequence is TGTGCCAGTAGTATACAGGGCGGTGATTCACCCCTCCACTTT. Translation: CASSIQGGDSPLHF. The entire variable domain, with the rest obtained from reference TRBV19 and TRBJ1-6, is as follows: DGGITQSPKYLFRKEGQNVTLSCEQNLNHDAMYWYRQDPGQGLRLIYYSQIVNDFQKGDIAEGYSVSREKKESFPLTVTSAQKNPTAFYLCASSIQGGDSPLHFGNGTRLTVT.

This clonotype was counted ten times or more. The gene calls are TRBV2 and TRBJ2-5; D not certain. The germline V and J ends were trimmed by 5 bases and 2 bases, with 6 bases remaining between them. CDR1 is SNHLY and CDR2 is FYNNEI in the germline V gene. This CDR3 is 12 amino acids long. The CDR3 DNA is TGTGCCAGCAGTCCCCAGCAAGAGACCCAGTACTTC. Translating gives CASSPQQETQYF.

This clonotype was found many times. The chain combines TRBV11-1 with TRBJ2-6; no clear D. Germline CDR1 reads SGHAT; CDR2 reads FQDESV (reference sequence). V lost 6 bases, J lost 1 base, and 13 bases lay in between. The CDR3 is 16 amino acids. CDR3 protein: CASRYIGWSGANVLTF. In DNA, the CDR3 is TGTGCCAGCAGATATATAGGTTGGTCTGGGGCCAACGTCCTGACTTTC.

About this clonotype: A read error may explain this, as a much larger clone is one base away. V and J are TRBV19 and TRBJ2-3; no clear D gene. This CDR3 has 14 amino acids. Germline V gene data show CDR1 as LNHDA and CDR2 as SQIVND (reference sequence). DNA for the CDR3: TGTGCCCGTAGTCGTACAACCCGAAAACATACGCAGTATTTT. It yields the protein CARSRTTRKHTQYF.

Here the CDR3 reads CASSRDTAGYEQYV. CDR3 in DNA: TGTGCCAGCAGCAGGGACACCGCTGGCTACGAGCAGTACGTC. The rearrangement links TRBV5-6 to TRBJ2-7; tentatively, D is TRBD1 (6 bases). The CDR3 has 14 residues. Trimming took 4 bases from V and 3 from J, leaving 14 bases between them. Germline lookup yields CDR1 SGHDT and CDR2 YYEEEE.

This clonotype was counted ten times or more. CDR3 coding DNA: TGCAGCGTGGAGGGACCCGCTAAGGATGAGCAGTTCTTC. Encoded protein: CSVEGPAKDEQFF. This sequence joins TRBV29-1 and TRBJ2-1, with D possibly matching TRBD2 (6 bases). The CDR3 has 13 amino acids. Per germline, CDR1 SQVTM and CDR2 ANQGSEA. Trimming pared 6 bases from V and 8 bases from J, leaving 17 bases between.

Comments on this clonotype: A much larger clonotype is one base distant, so this may be a read error. CDR3 coding DNA: TGTGCCAGCAGCTTAAGGGGGCGGGGGGATGGCTACACCTTC. Residues: CASSLRGRGDGYTF. The V call is TRBV7-2, the J call TRBJ1-2; TRBD1 aligns across 7 bases. CDR1 SGHTA and CDR2 FQGNSA come from the germline V gene. This CDR3 spans 14 amino acids. With 2 bases clipped from V and 6 bases from J, the junction kept 6 bases outside the gene matches.

This clonotype has only a few counts. Compared with germline, one end of the junction differs, possibly owing to a read error. The rearrangement links TRBV9 to TRBJ1-2; 7 bases agree with TRBD1. The CDR3 has 13 residues. Germline loops: CDR1 SGDLS, CDR2 YYNGEE. The CDR3 nucleotides are TGTACCAGCAGCGTAGGGACAGACTATGGCTACACCTTC. Its protein is CTSSVGTDYGYTF.

The chain recombines TRBV9 with TRBJ2-3, with TRBD2 matching 14 bases. V lost 4 bases to trimming and J lost 6 bases; unmatched junction nucleotides: 7. The CDR3 consists of 16 residues. CDR1 is SGDLS and CDR2 is YYNGEE in the germline V gene. CDR3 protein: CASSLGTSGSVDTQYF. The CDR3 nucleotides are TGTGCCAGCAGCTTGGGGACTAGCGGGAGCGTTGATACGCAGTATTTT.

This clonotype was seen repeatedly, ten times or more. This sequence joins TRBV6-4 and TRBJ1-6; the D gene is possibly TRBD1 (5 bases). Germline CDR1 reads MRHNA; CDR2 reads SNTAGT. With 2 bases removed from V and 8 bases from J, the gap between germline ends came to 22 bases. The length of the CDR3 is 18 residues. The CDR3 region is CASSDMIYWAREDSPLHF. CDR3 nucleotide sequence: TGTGCCAGCAGTGACATGATTTATTGGGCCAGGGAGGATTCACCCCTCCACTTT.

This clonotype was seen once. A much larger clone lies a single base off, so this may be a read error. This chain links TRBV20-1 with TRBJ2-7; perhaps D is TRBD1 or TRBD2 (6 bases each). Germline V gene lookup returns CDR1 DFQATT and CDR2 SNEGSKA (reference sequence). This CDR3 spans 15 amino acids. DNA for the CDR3: TGCAGTGCTAGTAGGGGGGCCAAGAGCTCCTACGAGCAGTGCTTC. Amino acids: CSASRGAKSSYEQCF.

This clonotype has a count of ten or more. The gene calls are TRBV29-1 and TRBJ2-3, with unresolved D. Germline-derived CDR1 and CDR2 are SQVTM and ANQGSEA. V was clipped by 0 bases and J by 0 bases, with 13 bases between them. The CDR3 extends over 16 amino acids. DNA for the CDR3: TGCAGCGTTGAAGATGTGTCCTATGGCAGCACAGATACGCAGTATTTT. Amino acids: CSVEDVSYGSTDTQYF.

This clonotype was picked up a small number of times. This sequence joins TRBV3-1 and TRBJ1-2; 8 bases map to TRBD1. With 0 bases clipped from V and 8 bases from J, the junction kept 11 bases outside the gene matches. This CDR3 is built from 16 residues. Germline CDR1 is LGHDT and CDR2 is YNNKEL (reference sequence). The CDR3 region has the DNA TGTGCCAGCAGCCAAGATTCCTTCCAGGGGGCTAGGGGCTACACCTTC. It codes for CASSQDSFQGARGYTF.

CDR3 DNA: TGTGCCATCAGTGAGTCGTCCGGGACTAGCGGGATCAATGAGCAGTTCTTC. Protein product: CAISESSGTSGINEQFF. This chain links TRBV10-3 with TRBJ2-1; 13 nucleotides agree with TRBD2. V shed 0 bases, J shed 6 bases, and the junction held 5 bases outside the gene matches. Per the germline V gene, CDR1 is ENHRY and CDR2 is SYGVKD. The CDR3 sequence is 17 residues long.